The T cell receptor beta chain described here comes from a study of early T cells in non-severe SARS-CoV-2 infection. Study results and caveats: The study's VDJdb matching favored anti-spike CD8 responses and missed private and CD4 specificities.

This clonotype has ten or more counts. As yet, its antigen is unknown. The CDR3 spans 13 residues. With 6 bases removed from V and 6 bases from J, the gap between germline ends came to 12 bases. Individual cDNA molecules carried attached unique molecular identifiers. A single record per CDR3 protein comes from TCRdb applying MiXCR to the 5' RACE reads. The sample has 35,000 to 45,000 distinct CDR3 sequences, roughly 5.9% seen once. The specimen was whole blood. The genes are TRBV12-3 or TRBV12-4 and TRBJ2-1; D is unclear. The source is an adult who was a healthcare worker with PCR-confirmed SARS-CoV-2 infection or an uninfected control (not recorded which). CDR3 DNA: TGTGCCAGCAGCCTCACCTCTCGCAATGAGCAGTTCTTC. Translation: CASSLTSRNEQFF.